This T cell receptor (beta chain) was sequenced during a study of blood T cells in healthy people across ages. Study overall: Researchers report that template switching captured about one barcoded beta molecule per two T cells.

This clonotype has just a few counts. Antigen specificity is unknown. The germline gives CDR1 MNHNS, CDR2 SASEGT. CDR3 length: 20 residues. Germline trimming cut 6 bases from V and 4 bases from J; bases unmatched to any gene: 22. Together with a sample-barcoded 5' primer, a J-beta primer mix was included in a second PCR lasting about 7 to 12 cycles. A 12-random-nucleotide template-switch adaptor tagged each cDNA molecule. Each CDR3 protein gets one entry after TCRdb re-called the 5' RACE reads with MiXCR. This sample has 600,000 or so distinct CDR3 sequences, with 21% found just once. Each donor gave roughly 9.8 milliliters of peripheral blood. General study findings and limits: Older individuals had lower TCR beta diversity per million T cells (the decline was roughly linear).

The TCR comes from a man between 65 and 85 years old in good health. The sequenced sample consisted of blood. The rearrangement links TRBV6-1 to TRBJ2-1; 9 bases map to TRBD2. Here the CDR3 reads CASSLSVNLDRTSAYNEQFF. For the CDR3, the DNA is TGTGCCAGCAGCCTTAGCGTAAACTTGGACAGGACTAGCGCGTACAATGAGCAGTTCTTC.